This TCR beta chain was sequenced in a study of STAT5B mutations in CD4+ large granular lymphocyte leukemia. The method was immunoSEQ multiplex PCR; TCRdb's version includes in-frame clones alone and lacks a portion of them. The table includes roughly 30,000 clones, roughly 80% detected once. The J segment lost 0 bases and the V segment lost 4 bases, leaving 5 bases of the junction unmatched. Germline assignment: CDR1 SGHRS and CDR2 YFSETQ. The CDR3 sequence is 15 residues long. The specimen was CD4+ T cells from blood buffy coats. This receptor was obtained from a human donor in good health. This chain connects TRBV5-1 to TRBJ1-2, with 8 nucleotides matching TRBD1. The CDR3 DNA sequence: TGCGCCAGCAGCATGAGACAGGGGCCTAACTATGGCTACACCTTC. This encodes CASSMRQGPNYGYTF. The variable domain in full, with the rest retrieved from reference TRBV5-1 and TRBJ1-2, is KAGVTQTPRYLIKTRGQQVTLSCSPISGHRSVSWYQQTPGQGLQFLFEYFSETQRNKGNFPGRFSGRQFSNSRSEMNVSTLELGDSALYLCASSMRQGPNYGYTFGSGTRLTVV.